These 9 T cell receptor beta chains came from one sample sequenced in a study of PD-1 blockade in mismatch repair-deficient tumors. Only in-frame clones appear in the TCRdb table, and some are missing; sequencing was by immunoSEQ multiplex PCR. The sample has approximately 50,000 clones, around 80% seen once; the top ten hold more than 2.5%. The starting material was peripheral blood, obtained 4 weeks after starting pembrolizumab. These receptors came from an adult with mismatch repair-deficient cancer.

The table lists this clone with a count of one. The chain uses TRBV7-2 and TRBJ2-2; 7 bases match TRBD1. This CDR3 region has 15 residues. CDR1 is SGHTA and CDR2 is FQGNSA in the germline V gene. Trimming removed 4 bases from V and 7 bases from J; junction bases left unmatched: 9. CDR3 nucleotides: TGTGCCAGCAGCTCGAAGACAGGGTGGAGCGGGGAGCTGTTTTTT. Translation: CASSSKTGWSGELFF.

This clone showed up just once. V and J are TRBV6-1 and TRBJ1-5; D remains ambiguous. Germline-derived CDR1 and CDR2 are MNHNS and SASEGT. The germline V and J ends were trimmed by 4 bases and 0 bases, with 10 bases remaining between them. The CDR3 contains 15 residues. The DNA of the CDR3 is TGTGCCAGCAGTGCCGGACCCGATAGCAATCAGCCCCAGCATTTT. It yields the protein CASSAGPDSNQPQHF.

The genes are TRBV20-1 and TRBJ1-1; possible D gene TRBD1, 6 bases. V lost 5 bases and J lost 5, with 9 bases in between. CDR3 length: 11 residues. Germline V gives CDR1 DFQATT, CDR2 SNEGSKA (reference sequence). The CDR3 loop reads CSAGQGTEAFF. In DNA form, the CDR3 reads TGCAGTGCTGGGCAGGGGACTGAAGCTTTCTTT.

The V call is TRBV9, the J call TRBJ1-5; the D is unclear. The V end was cut by 0 bases, the J end by 3 bases, with 7 bases between. The CDR3 is made up of 14 amino acids. Germline V gene lookup returns CDR1 SGDLS and CDR2 YYNGEE. CDR3 region: CASSVGRDNQPQHF. As DNA, the CDR3 is TGTGCCAGCAGCGTAGGTCGGGACAATCAGCCCCAGCATTTT.

The chain couples TRBV9 to TRBJ1-2; D call uncertain. The germline gives CDR1 SGDLS, CDR2 YYNGEE. V was clipped by 4 bases and J by 4 bases, with 14 bases between them. The CDR3 consists of 14 residues. In DNA, the CDR3 is TGTGCCAGCAGCACCTCGGGAGGCCTCTATGGCTACACCTTC. It codes for CASSTSGGLYGYTF. Complete variable domain (other parts from reference TRBV9 and TRBJ1-2): DSGVTQTPKHLITATGQRVTLRCSPRSGDLSVYWYQQSLDQGLQFLIQYYNGEERAKGNILERFSAQQFPDLHSELNLSSLELGDSALYFCASSTSGGLYGYTFGSGTRLTVV.

This clone occurred once. CDR3 residues: CASSPGLAGGRYEQYF. The CDR3 DNA follows: TGTGCCAGCAGCCCGGGACTAGCGGGAGGGCGGTACGAGCAGTACTTC. The chain is built from TRBV11-2 and TRBJ2-7, with TRBD2 matching 16 bases. The CDR3 sequence is 16 residues long. J gave up 4 bases and V 5 bases, and 5 bases lay outside the gene matches. Germline CDR1 SGHAT, CDR2 FQNNGV.

This chain connects TRBV27 to TRBJ1-1, with 10 bases lining up with TRBD1. The V gene's germline CDR1 is MNHEY and CDR2 SMNVEV (reference sequence). The CDR3 loop spans 14 amino acids. With V trimmed by 5 bases and J by 7 bases, 7 bases remained unmatched. The CDR3 nucleotides read TGTGCCAGCAGTCGGGACAGGGGTGAGTATGAAGCTTTCTTT. Translation gives CASSRDRGEYEAFF.

The chain couples TRBV13 to TRBJ2-5, with TRBD2 as a possible D gene (5 bases). Germline assignment: CDR1 PRHDT and CDR2 FYEKMQ (reference sequence). CDR3 size: 13 residues. Trimming took 3 bases from V and 5 from J, leaving 10 bases between them. The CDR3 nucleotides read TGTGCCAGCAGCTTGCGGGTGAAGGAGACCCAGTACTTC. Translating it yields CASSLRVKETQYF. Variable domain in full (rest from reference TRBV13 and TRBJ2-5): AAGVIQSPRHLIKEKRETATLKCYPIPRHDTVYWYQQGPGQDPQFLISFYEKMQSDKGSIPDRFSAQQFSDYHSELNMSSLELGDSALYFCASSLRVKETQYFGPGTRLLVL.

This sequence joins TRBV11-2 and TRBJ2-1; 7 bases are shared with TRBD2. Unmatched junction bases numbered 9, after V lost 0 bases and J lost 1 base. CDR3 length: 18 residues. CDR1 SGHAT and CDR2 FQNNGV come from the germline V gene. Written as DNA, the CDR3 is TGTGCCAGCAGCTTAGAAGTAGGCGGGAGTCCTTCCTACAATGAGCAGTTCTTC. It translates to CASSLEVGGSPSYNEQFF.